This T cell receptor (beta chain) was observed in a study of Graves' ophthalmopathy and Graves' hyperthyroidism. Each diagnosis was determined on the basis of clinical symptoms, serum thyroxine, TRAb, thyroid ultrasound and orbital computed tomography. The CDR3 sequence is 14 residues long. The V gene's germline CDR1 is MNHEY and CDR2 SVGAGI. The V and J ends lost 9 bases and 3 bases, in that order; junction bases with no gene match: 11. In the case of this clonotype: Its antigen is as yet unknown.

Notes on the study in general: The model predicted ophthalmopathy progression with about 69% sensitivity and around 72% specificity.

RNA transcripts yielded amplified TCR beta CDR3 regions. HTBI-primed first-round RT-PCR preceded second-round multiplex PCR. TCRdb fed the multiplex PCR reads into MiXCR, producing one record per CDR3 protein. This sample yields hundreds of thousands of distinct CDR3 sequences, of which just over 40% are seen a single time; more than 2.5% belongs to the top ten. Sequencing used peripheral blood. J is TRBJ2-7 and V is TRBV6-5; TRBD1 aligns across 7 bases. The receptor was isolated from an adult man with Graves' ophthalmopathy. CDR3 region: CASDTGTENYEQYF. The CDR3 DNA sequence: TGTGCCAGTGACACCGGGACAGAGAACTACGAGCAGTACTTC.